This T cell receptor beta chain was captured in a study of blood T cell repertoires in COVID-19. Study-wide background: Acute-phase and convalescent COVID-19 samples originated in the United States, Italy and Spain. Sample material is recorded as cDNA or gDNA derived from T cells, B-cell-depleted T cells, or PBMCs.

There are 15 residues in the CDR3. Germline lookup yields CDR1 SGHVS and CDR2 FQNEAQ. Trimming took off 5 bases at V and 0 bases at J, with 12 bases between the two ends. As originally analysed: It was from reference gene primer amplification that nucleated cell counts were estimated. Method: immunoSEQ multiplex PCR; TCRdb's copy keeps in-frame clones and lacks some. The DNA was the basis for D and trimming; V, J and clone size are from that table. This repertoire shows about 50,000 clones, 90% found once; its top ten account for 5.5% to 7.5%. This receptor was taken from a middle-aged man with acute or convalescent COVID-19. The sequenced material came from peripheral blood. The gene calls are TRBV7-8 and TRBJ2-3, with D possibly matching TRBD2 (6 bases). The CDR3 reads CASSQMRDSTDTQYF. The CDR3 coding sequence is TGTGCCAGCAGCCAAATGCGGGACAGCACAGATACGCAGTATTTT.